This T cell receptor beta chain is drawn from a study of T cell changes during pregnancy in multiple sclerosis. Repertoires were generated with immunoSEQ multiplex PCR, while TCRdb's copy carries only in-frame clones and drops some. The sample lists tens of thousands of clones; approximately 90% were seen once. There are 13 residues in the CDR3. CDR1 is SNHLY, CDR2 FYNNEI, per germline. The trim removed 4 bases at V and 2 bases at J, leaving 1 base unmatched. The origin of this receptor is a female donor in good health, enrolled as a control in a pregnancy study. This specimen was peripheral blood, taken in the second trimester of pregnancy. The chain combines TRBV2 with TRBJ2-7, with 8 bases that match TRBD1. CDR3 in DNA: TGTGCCAGCAGTGGGACAGGGACCTACGAGCAGTACTTC. It yields the protein CASSGTGTYEQYF.